A single sample is the source of the 12 T cell receptor beta chains below, sequenced in a study of PD-1 blockade in mismatch repair-deficient tumors. Repertoires were generated with immunoSEQ multiplex PCR, while TCRdb's copy carries only in-frame clones and drops some. The sample has tens of thousands of clones; around four fifths are singletons. The input for sequencing was peripheral blood, taken 2 weeks after starting pembrolizumab. Receptors were obtained from an adult with mismatch repair-deficient cancer.

The chain couples TRBV2 to TRBJ2-2, with 8 bases aligning to TRBD1. Germline V gene data show CDR1 as SNHLY and CDR2 as FYNNEI. V shed 2 bases, J shed 2 bases, and the junction held 4 bases outside the gene matches. This CDR3 region has 16 residues. This CDR3 reads CASSEFPGGNTGELFF. For the CDR3, the DNA is TGTGCCAGCAGTGAATTCCCAGGGGGCAACACCGGGGAGCTGTTTTTT. Complete variable domain (other parts from reference TRBV2 and TRBJ2-2): EPEVTQTPSHQVTQMGQEVILRCVPISNHLYFYWYRQILGQKVEFLVSFYNNEISEKSEIFDDQFSVERPDGSNFTLKIRSTKLEDSAMYFCASSEFPGGNTGELFFGEGSRLTVL.

This clone occurred once. V gene TRBV10-2 combines with J gene TRBJ1-1; possible D gene TRBD1, 5 bases. CDR3 length: 13 residues. V gave up 0 bases and J gave up 8 bases, with 10 bases separating them. The germline V gene has CDR1 WSHSY and CDR2 SAAADI. The CDR3 loop reads CASSESRQGEAFF. The CDR3 DNA sequence: TGCGCCAGCAGTGAGTCTCGTCAGGGCGAAGCTTTCTTT.

This clone occurred a few times. This sample includes further DNA sequences coding for the same CDR3. This sequence joins TRBV5-4 and TRBJ2-3, with 12 nucleotides matching TRBD2. V gave up 3 bases and J gave up 4 bases; unmatched junction bases: 3. Germline CDR1 reads SGHNT; CDR2 reads YYREEE (reference sequence). CDR3 length: 15 residues. CDR3 residues: CASSSSGRASDTQYF. DNA of the CDR3: TGTGCCAGCAGCTCTAGCGGGAGGGCGTCAGATACGCAGTATTTT. Full variable domain (missing parts from reference TRBV5-4 and TRBJ2-3): ETGVTQSPTHLIKTRGQQVTLRCSSQSGHNTVSWYQQALGQGPQFIFQYYREEENGRGNFPPRFSGLQFPNYSSELNVNALELDDSALYLCASSSSGRASDTQYFGPGTRLTVL.

The chain is built from TRBV7-3 and TRBJ2-3; D is unclear. V was clipped by 6 bases and J by 5 bases, with 12 bases between them. Germline V gene lookup returns CDR1 SGHTA and CDR2 FQGTGA. The CDR3 spans 13 residues. The CDR3 sequence is CASSPFREDTQYF. CDR3 DNA sequence: TGTGCCAGCAGTCCGTTTAGGGAAGATACGCAGTATTTT.

V gene TRBV7-9 combines with J gene TRBJ1-5; D gene unclear. The CDR3 is 13 amino acids. Germline assignment: CDR1 SEHNR and CDR2 FQNEAQ (reference sequence). The V end was cut by 0 bases, the J end by 7 bases, with 7 bases between. CDR3 bases: TGTGCCAGCAGCTTAGCCGCGGGACAGCCCCAGCATTTT. Its protein is CASSLAAGQPQHF.

V is TRBV6-5 and J is TRBJ1-1; TRBD1 matches at 7 bases. CDR3 length: 15 amino acids. Per the germline V gene, CDR1 is MNHEY and CDR2 is SVGAGI. V was clipped by 8 bases and J by 0 bases; unmatched bases: 9. This chain's CDR3 is CASRLRDSVNTEAFF. In DNA, the CDR3 is TGTGCCAGCCGCTTAAGGGACAGCGTGAACACTGAAGCTTTCTTT.

The V call is TRBV5-1, the J call TRBJ2-3; D is uncertain. V was clipped by 4 bases and J by 3 bases, with 15 bases between them. Germline loops: CDR1 SGHRS, CDR2 YFSETQ. This CDR3 contains 15 residues. CDR3 amino acids: CASSLLGPRTDTQYF. DNA for the CDR3: TGCGCCAGCAGCCTTCTAGGGCCTCGGACAGATACGCAGTATTTT.

In the case of this clone: The same CDR3 is also encoded by other DNA sequences in this sample. The rearrangement uses TRBV19 and TRBJ2-5; maybe TRBD2 (6 bases). The V and J ends lost 4 bases and 2 bases respectively, with 14 bases between them. CDR3 length: 15 amino acids. Germline assignment: CDR1 LNHDA and CDR2 SQIVND (reference sequence). In DNA form, the CDR3 reads TGTGCCAGTAGTACCGAGGGCGGAGGGCAAGAGACCCAGTACTTC. Protein sequence: CASSTEGGGQETQYF.

The genes are TRBV7-3 and TRBJ2-3; 14 bases are a match to TRBD2. The V gene end was trimmed by 6 bases and the J gene end by 1 base; junction bases not matched to a gene: 12. From germline, CDR1 is SGHTA and CDR2 FQGTGA. The CDR3 is 19 residues long. CDR3 region: CASSQSGTSGSGRTDTQYF. CDR3 in DNA: TGTGCCAGCAGTCAATCCGGGACTAGCGGGAGTGGGCGCACAGATACGCAGTATTTT.

The chain joins TRBV7-8 to TRBJ2-1; TRBD2 matches at 12 bases. Germline V CDR1 and CDR2: SGHVS, FQNEAQ. The junction had 5 bases not matched to a gene; V was cut back by 5 bases and J by 6 bases. This CDR3 region has 15 residues. The chain's CDR3 is CASSNLAGGFNEQFF. CDR3 coding DNA: TGTGCCAGCAGCAACCTAGCGGGAGGGTTCAATGAGCAGTTCTTC.

This clone appeared once. The chain links TRBV5-6 to TRBJ2-7, with D perhaps matching TRBD2 (6 bases). Germline V CDR1 and CDR2: SGHDT, YYEEEE. Trimming pared 4 bases from V and 7 bases from J, leaving 18 bases between. The CDR3 spans 14 residues. The CDR3 loop is CASSLWLAPPEQYF. DNA for the CDR3: TGTGCCAGCAGCCTCTGGCTAGCGCCGCCTGAGCAGTACTTC.

Judged by abundance, this clone is medium-sized (0.01 to 0.1%). V is TRBV6-4 and J is TRBJ2-7; 9 bases are a match to TRBD2. J was trimmed by 3 bases and V by 3 bases; bases with no gene match: 6. Germline V gene sequence: CDR1 MRHNA, CDR2 SNTAGT. CDR3 length equals 15 residues. The CDR3, as DNA: TGTGCCAGCAGTGAAGGTAGCGGGAGCATCTACGAGCAGTACTTC. Translation: CASSEGSGSIYEQYF.